This record concerns one TCR beta chain sequence. Its antigen remains unknown. The sample comes from a study of cytomegalovirus exposure and HLA in healthy donors. Study observations and caveats: As immune exposure information, only CMV serostatus was available. Rare TCR sequences dominated, though some public TCRs recurred in many donors. Compared with the roughly 700-donor mean, an Asian-associated ancestry cluster reportedly had fewer N-insertions, according to a later analysis.

Primers for the PCR totalled 60 Vbeta and 13 Jbeta. In the authors' methods: Approximately 12 million of roughly 81 million unique TCR beta chains were shared, per a later count. Clones were sequenced by immunoSEQ multiplex PCR, and TCRdb holds only the in-frame ones, with some missing. That table gives V, J and clone size, and the DNA gave D and trimming. This table lists tens of thousands of clones. The CDR3 spans 16 residues. V shed 5 bases and J 0 bases; nucleotides not matched to a gene: 5. Germline V CDR1 and CDR2: KGHSH, LQKENI. Sample: PBMCs. The sequence derives from a middle-aged woman in good health and CMV-seronegative. The chain carries TRBV18 and TRBJ2-1; TRBD2 matches at 9 bases. The DNA for the CDR3 is TGTGCCAGCTCAACCCTTAGCGGGAGCTCCTACAATGAGCAGTTCTTC. Its protein is CASSTLSGSSYNEQFF.